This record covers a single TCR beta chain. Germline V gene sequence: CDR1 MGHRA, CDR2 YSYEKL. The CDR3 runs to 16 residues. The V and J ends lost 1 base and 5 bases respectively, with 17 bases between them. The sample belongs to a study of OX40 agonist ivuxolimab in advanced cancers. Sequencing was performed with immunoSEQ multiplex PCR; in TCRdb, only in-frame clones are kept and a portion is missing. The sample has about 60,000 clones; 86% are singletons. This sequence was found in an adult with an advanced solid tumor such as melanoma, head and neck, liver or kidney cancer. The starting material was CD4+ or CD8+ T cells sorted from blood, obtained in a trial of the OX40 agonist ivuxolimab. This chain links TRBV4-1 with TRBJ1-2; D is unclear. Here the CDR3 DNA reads TGCGCCAGCAGCCAAGTCGATGCGCGGGGAAATTATGGCTACACCTTC. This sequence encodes CASSQVDARGNYGYTF.